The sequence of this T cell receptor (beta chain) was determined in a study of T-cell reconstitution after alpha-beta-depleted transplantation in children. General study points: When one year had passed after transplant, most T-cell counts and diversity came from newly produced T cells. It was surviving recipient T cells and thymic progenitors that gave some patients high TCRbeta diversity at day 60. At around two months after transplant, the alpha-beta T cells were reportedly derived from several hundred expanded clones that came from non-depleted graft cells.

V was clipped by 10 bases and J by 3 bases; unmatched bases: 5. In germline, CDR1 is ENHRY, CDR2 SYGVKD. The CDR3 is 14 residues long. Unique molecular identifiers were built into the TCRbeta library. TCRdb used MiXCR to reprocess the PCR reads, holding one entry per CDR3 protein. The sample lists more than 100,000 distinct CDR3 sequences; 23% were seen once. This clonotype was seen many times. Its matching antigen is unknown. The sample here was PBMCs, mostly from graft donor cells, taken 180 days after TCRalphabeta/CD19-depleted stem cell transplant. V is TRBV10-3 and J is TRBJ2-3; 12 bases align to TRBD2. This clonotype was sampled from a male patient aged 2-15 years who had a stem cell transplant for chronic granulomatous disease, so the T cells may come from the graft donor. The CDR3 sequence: CATWTSGVTDTQYF. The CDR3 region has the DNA TGTGCCACCTGGACTAGCGGGGTTACAGATACGCAGTATTTT.